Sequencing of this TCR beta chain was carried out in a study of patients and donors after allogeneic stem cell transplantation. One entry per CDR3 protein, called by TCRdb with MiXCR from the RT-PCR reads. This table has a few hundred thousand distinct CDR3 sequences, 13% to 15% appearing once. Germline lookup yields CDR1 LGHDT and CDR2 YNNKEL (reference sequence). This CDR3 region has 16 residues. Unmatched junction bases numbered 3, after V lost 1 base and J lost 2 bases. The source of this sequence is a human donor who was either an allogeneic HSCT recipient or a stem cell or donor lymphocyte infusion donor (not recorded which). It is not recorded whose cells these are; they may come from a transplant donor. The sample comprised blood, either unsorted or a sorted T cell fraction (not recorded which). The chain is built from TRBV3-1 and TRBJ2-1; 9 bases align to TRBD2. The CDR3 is CASSQGAGGTYNEQFF. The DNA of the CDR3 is TGTGCCAGCAGCCAAGGAGCGGGGGGCACCTACAATGAGCAGTTCTTC.